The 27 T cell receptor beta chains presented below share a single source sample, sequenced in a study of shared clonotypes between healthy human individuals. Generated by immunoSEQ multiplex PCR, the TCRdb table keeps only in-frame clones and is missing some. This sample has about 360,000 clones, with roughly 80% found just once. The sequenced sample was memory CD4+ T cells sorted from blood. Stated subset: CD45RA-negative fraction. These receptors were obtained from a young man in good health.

Here the CDR3 reads CASSPGPEAYGYTF. CDR3 coding DNA: TGTGCCAGCTCACCAGGCCCGGAGGCCTATGGCTACACCTTC. This chain links TRBV18 with TRBJ1-2; no reliable D call. This CDR3 is built from 14 residues. Germline CDR1 KGHSH, CDR2 LQKENI. V lost 2 bases and J lost 4, with 11 bases in between.

The CDR3 sequence is CASSAGDREQTQYF. In DNA form, the CDR3 reads TGCGCCAGCAGCGCGGGGGACAGGGAACAGACCCAGTACTTC. The V and J genes are TRBV5-1 and TRBJ2-5; 9 positions match TRBD1. After removal of 4 bases from V and 6 bases from J, the junction contained 7 bases not matched to a gene. This CDR3 region has 14 residues. CDR1 SGHRS and CDR2 YFSETQ come from the germline V gene.

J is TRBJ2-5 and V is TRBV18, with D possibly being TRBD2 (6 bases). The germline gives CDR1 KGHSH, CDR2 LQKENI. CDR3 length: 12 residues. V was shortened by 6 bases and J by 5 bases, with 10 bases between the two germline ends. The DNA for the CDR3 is TGTGCCAGCTCTATCCGGGGGGAGACCCAGTACTTC. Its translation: CASSIRGETQYF.

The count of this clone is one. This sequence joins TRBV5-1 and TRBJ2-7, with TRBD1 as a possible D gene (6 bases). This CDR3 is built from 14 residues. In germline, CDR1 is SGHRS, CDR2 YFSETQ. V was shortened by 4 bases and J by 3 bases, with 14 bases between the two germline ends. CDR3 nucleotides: TGCGCCAGCAGCCTCCTGGGACACAACTACGAGCAGTACTTC. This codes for CASSLLGHNYEQYF.

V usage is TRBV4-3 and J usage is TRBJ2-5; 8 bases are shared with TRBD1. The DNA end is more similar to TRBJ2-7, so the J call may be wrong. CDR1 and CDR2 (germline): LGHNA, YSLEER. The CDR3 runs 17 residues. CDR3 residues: CASSQSPRTGTSYEQYF. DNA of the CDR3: TGCGCCAGCAGCCAATCTCCCCGGACAGGGACCTCCTACGAGCAGTACTTC.

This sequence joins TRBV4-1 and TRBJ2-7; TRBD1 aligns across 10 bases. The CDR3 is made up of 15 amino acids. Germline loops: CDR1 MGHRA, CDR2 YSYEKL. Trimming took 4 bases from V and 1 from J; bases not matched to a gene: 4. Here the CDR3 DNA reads TGCGCCAGCAGCCCAGGACAGGGGGTTTCCTACGAGCAGTACTTC. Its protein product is CASSPGQGVSYEQYF.

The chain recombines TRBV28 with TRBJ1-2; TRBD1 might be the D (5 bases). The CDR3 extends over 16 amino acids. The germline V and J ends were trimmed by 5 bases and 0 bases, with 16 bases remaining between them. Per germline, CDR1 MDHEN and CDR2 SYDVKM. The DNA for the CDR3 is TGTGCCAGCAGTACAATAATAGGGGCAGCTAACTATGGCTACACCTTC. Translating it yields CASSTIIGAANYGYTF.

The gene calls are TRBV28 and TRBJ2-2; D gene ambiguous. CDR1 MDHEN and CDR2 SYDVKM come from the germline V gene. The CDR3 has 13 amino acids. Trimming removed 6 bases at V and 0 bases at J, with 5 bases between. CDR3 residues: CASRSANTGELFF. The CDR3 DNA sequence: TGTGCCAGCAGGTCCGCGAACACCGGGGAGCTGTTTTTT.

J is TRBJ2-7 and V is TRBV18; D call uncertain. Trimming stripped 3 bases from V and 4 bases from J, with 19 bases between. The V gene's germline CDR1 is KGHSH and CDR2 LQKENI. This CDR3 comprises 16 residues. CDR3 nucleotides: TGTGCCAGCTCACCCCGACGGGCAGGCAAAACATACGAGCAGTACTTC. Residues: CASSPRRAGKTYEQYF.

In DNA form, the CDR3 reads TGTGCCAGTAGTATGGGGGAGACCCAGTACTTC. It is translated as CASSMGETQYF. The rearrangement uses TRBV19 and TRBJ2-5, with D unresolved. The CDR3 runs 11 residues. Germline CDR1 LNHDA, CDR2 SQIVND (reference sequence). Between the trimmed V and J ends, which lost 3 bases and 5 bases, there was a span of 4 bases.

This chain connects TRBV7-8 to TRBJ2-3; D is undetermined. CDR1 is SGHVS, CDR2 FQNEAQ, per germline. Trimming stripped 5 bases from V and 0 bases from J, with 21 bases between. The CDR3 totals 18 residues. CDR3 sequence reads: CASSPPLRLADSTDTQYF. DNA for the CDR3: TGTGCCAGCAGCCCCCCCCTTAGGTTGGCCGATAGCACAGATACGCAGTATTTT.

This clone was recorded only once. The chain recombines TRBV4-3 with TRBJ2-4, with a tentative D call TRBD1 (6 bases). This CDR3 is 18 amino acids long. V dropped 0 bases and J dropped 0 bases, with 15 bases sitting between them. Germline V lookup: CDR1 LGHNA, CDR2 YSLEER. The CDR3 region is CASSQERSRTVAKNIQYF. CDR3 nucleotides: TGCGCCAGCAGCCAAGAAAGATCCAGGACAGTAGCCAAAAACATTCAGTACTTC.

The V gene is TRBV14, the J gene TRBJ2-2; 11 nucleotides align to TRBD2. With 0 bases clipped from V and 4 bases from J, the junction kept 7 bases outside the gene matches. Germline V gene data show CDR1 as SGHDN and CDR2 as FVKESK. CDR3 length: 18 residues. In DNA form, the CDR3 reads TGTGCCAGCAGCCAAGATCCATTCGGGACTAGCGGCACCGGGGAGCTGTTTTTT. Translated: CASSQDPFGTSGTGELFF. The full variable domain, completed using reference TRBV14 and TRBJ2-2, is EAGVTQFPSHSVIEKGQTVTLRCDPISGHDNLYWYRRVMGKEIKFLLHFVKESKQDESGMPNNRFLAERTGGTYSTLKVQPAELEDSGVYFCASSQDPFGTSGTGELFFGEGSRLTVL.

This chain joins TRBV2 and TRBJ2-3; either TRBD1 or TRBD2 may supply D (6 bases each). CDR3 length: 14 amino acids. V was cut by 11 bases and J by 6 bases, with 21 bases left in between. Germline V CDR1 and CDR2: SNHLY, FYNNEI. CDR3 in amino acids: CAGGRSGPTDTQYF. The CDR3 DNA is TGTGCCGGGGGCCGTAGCGGTCCCACCGATACGCAGTATTTT.

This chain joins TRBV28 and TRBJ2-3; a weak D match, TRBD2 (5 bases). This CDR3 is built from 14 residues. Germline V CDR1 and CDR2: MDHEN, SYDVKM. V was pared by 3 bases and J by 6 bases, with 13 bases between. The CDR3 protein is CASSLDGLRDTQYF. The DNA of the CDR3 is TGTGCCAGCAGTTTGGACGGACTCAGGGATACGCAGTATTTT.

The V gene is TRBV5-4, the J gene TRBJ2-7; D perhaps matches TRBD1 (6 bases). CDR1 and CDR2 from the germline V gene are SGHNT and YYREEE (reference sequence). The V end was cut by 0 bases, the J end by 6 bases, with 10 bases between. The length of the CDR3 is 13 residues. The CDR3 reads CASSLDRVSEQYF. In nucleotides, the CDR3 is TGTGCCAGCAGCTTGGACAGGGTCTCCGAGCAGTACTTC.

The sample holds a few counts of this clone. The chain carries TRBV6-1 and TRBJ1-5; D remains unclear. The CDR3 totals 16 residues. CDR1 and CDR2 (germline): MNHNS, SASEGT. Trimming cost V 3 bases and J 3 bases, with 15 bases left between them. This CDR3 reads CASSDPTWGVNQPQHF. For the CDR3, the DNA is TGTGCCAGCAGTGACCCGACATGGGGTGTCAATCAGCCCCAGCATTTT.

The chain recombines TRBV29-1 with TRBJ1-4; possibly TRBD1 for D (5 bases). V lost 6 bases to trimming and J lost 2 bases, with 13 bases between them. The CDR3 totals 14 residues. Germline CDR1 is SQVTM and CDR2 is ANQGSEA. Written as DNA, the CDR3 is TGCAGCGTCATTTCAGGGTTTACTAATGAAAAACTGTTTTTT. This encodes CSVISGFTNEKLFF.

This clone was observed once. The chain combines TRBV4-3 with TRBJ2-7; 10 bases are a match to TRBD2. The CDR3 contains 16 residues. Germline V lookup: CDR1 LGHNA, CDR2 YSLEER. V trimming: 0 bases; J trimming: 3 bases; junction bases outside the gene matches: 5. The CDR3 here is CASSQESSGSGYEQYF. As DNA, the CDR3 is TGCGCCAGCAGCCAAGAATCTAGCGGGAGTGGCTACGAGCAGTACTTC.

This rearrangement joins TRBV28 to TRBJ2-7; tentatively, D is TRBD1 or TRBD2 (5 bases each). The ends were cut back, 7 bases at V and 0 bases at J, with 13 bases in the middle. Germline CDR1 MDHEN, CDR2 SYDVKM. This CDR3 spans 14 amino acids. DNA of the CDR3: TGTGCCAGCACCTCTTTGGGGGACTCCTACGAGCAGTACTTC. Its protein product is CASTSLGDSYEQYF.

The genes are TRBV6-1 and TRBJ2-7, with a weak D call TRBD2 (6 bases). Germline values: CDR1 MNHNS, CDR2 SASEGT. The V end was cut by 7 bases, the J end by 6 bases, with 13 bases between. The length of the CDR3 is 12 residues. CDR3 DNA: TGTGCCAGCAAGGGACTTACCCCCGAGCAGTACTTC. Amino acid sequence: CASKGLTPEQYF.

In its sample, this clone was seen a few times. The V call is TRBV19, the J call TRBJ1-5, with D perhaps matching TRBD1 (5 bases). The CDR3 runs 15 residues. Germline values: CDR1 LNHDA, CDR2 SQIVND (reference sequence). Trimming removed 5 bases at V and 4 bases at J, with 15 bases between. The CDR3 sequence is CASSVNWGPNQPQHF. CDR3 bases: TGTGCCAGTAGTGTAAACTGGGGACCTAATCAGCCCCAGCATTTT. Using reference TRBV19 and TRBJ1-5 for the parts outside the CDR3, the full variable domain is DGGITQSPKYLFRKEGQNVTLSCEQNLNHDAMYWYRQDPGQGLRLIYYSQIVNDFQKGDIAEGYSVSREKKESFPLTVTSAQKNPTAFYLCASSVNWGPNQPQHFGDGTRLSIL.

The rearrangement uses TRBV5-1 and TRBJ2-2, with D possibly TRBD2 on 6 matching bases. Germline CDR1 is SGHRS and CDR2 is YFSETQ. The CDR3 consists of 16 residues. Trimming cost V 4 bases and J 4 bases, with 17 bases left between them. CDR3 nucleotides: TGCGCCAGCAGCCAGGATGGGGGGACGGCCACCGGGGAGCTGTTTTTT. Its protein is CASSQDGGTATGELFF.

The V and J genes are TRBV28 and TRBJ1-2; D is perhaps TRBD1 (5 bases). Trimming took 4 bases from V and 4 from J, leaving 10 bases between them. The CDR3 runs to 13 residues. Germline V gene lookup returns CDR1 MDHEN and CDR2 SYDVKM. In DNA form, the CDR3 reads TGTGCCAGCAGTTCAGGGTTCACCTATGGCTACACCTTC. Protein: CASSSGFTYGYTF.

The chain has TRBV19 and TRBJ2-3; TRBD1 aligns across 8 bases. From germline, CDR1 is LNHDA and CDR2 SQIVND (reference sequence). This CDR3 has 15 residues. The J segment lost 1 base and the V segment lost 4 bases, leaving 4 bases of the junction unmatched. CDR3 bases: TGTGCCAGTAGTAGGACAGGGATAGGCACAGATACGCAGTATTTT. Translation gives CASSRTGIGTDTQYF.

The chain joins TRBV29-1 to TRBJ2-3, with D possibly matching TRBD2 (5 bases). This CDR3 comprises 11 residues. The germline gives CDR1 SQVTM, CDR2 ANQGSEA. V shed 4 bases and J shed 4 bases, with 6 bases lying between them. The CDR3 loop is CSVVEADTQYF. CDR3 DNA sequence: TGCAGCGTTGTGGAGGCAGATACGCAGTATTTT.

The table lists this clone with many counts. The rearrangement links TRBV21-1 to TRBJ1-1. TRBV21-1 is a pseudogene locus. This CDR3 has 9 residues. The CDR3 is CAAKTEAFF. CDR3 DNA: TGTGCCGCCAAGACTGAAGCTTTCTTT.